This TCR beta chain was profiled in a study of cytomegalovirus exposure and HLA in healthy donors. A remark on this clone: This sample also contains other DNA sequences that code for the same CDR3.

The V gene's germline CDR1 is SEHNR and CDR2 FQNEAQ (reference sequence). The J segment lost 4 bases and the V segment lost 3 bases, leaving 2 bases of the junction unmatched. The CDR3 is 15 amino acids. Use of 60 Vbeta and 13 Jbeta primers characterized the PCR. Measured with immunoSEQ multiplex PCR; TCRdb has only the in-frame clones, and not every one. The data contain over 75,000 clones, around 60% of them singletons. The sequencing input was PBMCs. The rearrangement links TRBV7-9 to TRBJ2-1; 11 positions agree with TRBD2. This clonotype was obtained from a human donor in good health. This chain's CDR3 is CASSFSGGAYNEQFF. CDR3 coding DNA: TGTGCCAGCAGCTTTAGCGGGGGGGCTTACAATGAGCAGTTCTTC.